These T cell receptor beta chains were read from a single sample in a study of CD4 and CD8 cells across lung adenocarcinoma regions. MiXCR, applied by TCRdb to the PCR reads, yields one record per CDR3 protein. The sample yields some 10,000 distinct CDR3 sequences, 51% seen once. Sequencing was carried out using CD4+ T cells from the margin of a lung tumor. Receptors originate from a male donor with lung adenocarcinoma. The CD4 and CD8 labels of this study may be unreliable. Both conserved end residues are part of each CDR3. D genes are given only for firm matches. Rows may omit the clone size; those that give it use once, few, many or a size class.

J | V | D | size | DNA | CDR3
TRBJ2-5 | TRBV6-1 | . | . | TGTGCCAGGGGGGAGACGGGCGGGGAGCAAGAGACCCAGTACTTT | CARGETGGEQETQYF
TRBJ2-1 | TRBV4-1 | . | many | TGCGCCAGCAGCCCAAAGGGACGGTTCAATGAGCAGTTCTTC | CASSPKGRFNEQFF
TRBJ2-7 | TRBV9 | TRBD2 | many | TGTGCCAGCAGCTCCACGTTAGCGGGACCCTACGAGCAGTACTTC | CASSSTLAGPYEQYF
TRBJ2-5 | TRBV7-9 | . | . | TGTGCCAGCAGCTTTAACCGGGGTTTCGATGAGCAGTACTTC | CASSFNRGFDEQYF
TRBJ1-1 | TRBV6-1 | TRBD1 | many | TGTGCCAGCAGCCTAACATCGACAGGGGGTGGTAACACTGAAGCTTTCTTT | CASSLTSTGGGNTEAFF
TRBJ1-4 | TRBV6-1 | . | . | TGTGCCAGCAGTAGGACAGAGGGGGAAAAACTGTTTTTT | CASSRTEGEKLFF
TRBJ2-5 | TRBV10-3 | TRBD1 | . | TGTGCCAGCAGTGAGTTGACAGGGAAGGAGACCCAGTACTTC | CASSELTGKETQYF
TRBJ2-4 | TRBV6-1 | . | once | TGTGCCAGCAGTGAGGGGCTCGCAAGCAGTGACCAAGACACTCAGTACTTC | CASSEGLASSDQDTQYF
TRBJ2-3 | TRBV6-1 | . | few | TGTGCCAGCAGTGATACTAGCGATACGCAGTATTTT | CASSDTSDTQYF
TRBJ2-7 | TRBV7-2 | . | . | TGTGCCAGCAGCTTGGTCTCACTCGGGCAGACCCTCTACGAGCAGTACTTC | CASSLVSLGQTLYEQYF
TRBJ2-1 | TRBV12-3/TRBV12-4 | TRBD2 | . | TGTGCCAGCACAGACCGTCTAGCGGGAGGTGAGCAGTTCTTC | CASTDRLAGGEQFF
TRBJ2-3 | TRBV6-4 | TRBD1 | many | TGTGCCAGCAGCGAGGGGACAGGGGGCATGGATACGCAGTATTTT | CASSEGTGGMDTQYF
TRBJ2-7 | TRBV25-1 | TRBD2 | . | TGTGGCAGCAGCGCGGGGAGGGGCGCCAAAGATACGCAGTACTTC | CGSSAGRGAKDTQYF